The rows below give T cell receptor beta chains drawn from one sample of a study of T cell repertoires in cytomegalovirus infection. Their recognized antigens are unknown. From the reads, TCRdb called clonotypes with MiXCR, one entry per CDR3 protein. The repertoire holds just under 500,000 distinct CDR3 sequences, with 30% to 35% as singletons. The input for sequencing was cultured PBMCs, taken from culture after CMV antigen stimulation. These receptors originate from a human donor in good health (CMV status not recorded). Some clones in this sample may be carry-over from other donors' samples. Each CDR3 is given with its conserved first and last residue. Fields, in order: D gene, V gene, J gene, clone size, CDR3 protein, CDR3 DNA. D genes are given only for firm matches. Size is stated for part of the rows, as once, few or many counts, or as a class when the clone is expanded.

d_gene: .; v_gene: TRBV6-6; j_gene: TRBJ2-1; abundance: .; CDR3aa: CASSYRENNEQFF; CDR3nt: TGTGCCAGCAGTTACCGGGAGAACAATGAGCAGTTCTTC
d_gene: TRBD1; v_gene: TRBV29-1; j_gene: TRBJ2-1; abundance: .; CDR3aa: CSTLTGTGEYNEQFF; CDR3nt: TGCAGCACCCTTACCGGGACAGGGGAGTACAATGAGCAGTTCTTC
d_gene: TRBD2; v_gene: TRBV10-3; j_gene: TRBJ2-3; abundance: .; CDR3aa: CAISETGSGLAGTTDTQYF; CDR3nt: TGTGCCATCAGTGAGACAGGGAGTGGACTAGCGGGAACCACAGATACGCAGTATTTT
d_gene: .; v_gene: TRBV6-2/TRBV6-3; j_gene: TRBJ2-1; abundance: .; CDR3aa: CASSDPPRPYNEQFF; CDR3nt: TGTGCCAGCAGTGACCCCCCAAGGCCCTACAATGAGCAGTTCTTC
d_gene: TRBD2; v_gene: TRBV11-2; j_gene: TRBJ2-1; abundance: few; CDR3aa: CASRLTGTSNEQFF; CDR3nt: TGTGCCAGCAGGTTAACCGGGACTAGCAATGAGCAGTTCTTC
d_gene: TRBD1; v_gene: TRBV11-3; j_gene: TRBJ1-3; abundance: .; CDR3aa: CASSSQGAIGNTIYF; CDR3nt: TGTGCCAGCAGCTCCCAGGGGGCCATTGGAAACACCATATATTTT
d_gene: .; v_gene: TRBV24-1; j_gene: TRBJ1-1; abundance: .; CDR3aa: CATSDLQQNTEAFF; CDR3nt: TGTGCCACCAGTGATTTACAACAGAACACTGAAGCTTTCTTT
d_gene: TRBD1; v_gene: TRBV6-6; j_gene: TRBJ1-1; abundance: .; CDR3aa: CASSHDRVDEAFF; CDR3nt: TGTGCCAGCAGTCACGACAGGGTAGATGAAGCTTTCTTT
d_gene: TRBD1; v_gene: TRBV24-1; j_gene: TRBJ2-1; abundance: few; CDR3aa: CATSDFGTGGNEQFF; CDR3nt: TGTGCCACCAGTGATTTCGGGACAGGGGGAAATGAGCAGTTCTTC
d_gene: .; v_gene: TRBV15; j_gene: TRBJ2-1; abundance: once; CDR3aa: CATSRDTSPYNEQFF; CDR3nt: TGTGCCACCAGCAGAGACACGTCCCCTTACAATGAGCAGTTCTTC
d_gene: .; v_gene: TRBV12-3/TRBV12-4; j_gene: TRBJ1-1; abundance: .; CDR3aa: CASSLSRGQGGMKVLF; CDR3nt: TGTGCCAGCAGTTTATCCCGGGGGCAGGGTGGAATGAAAGTTCTCTTT
d_gene: .; v_gene: TRBV10-3; j_gene: TRBJ1-1; abundance: few; CDR3aa: CAISESYSRTEAFF; CDR3nt: TGTGCCATCAGTGAGTCCTACAGTCGAACTGAAGCTTTCTTT
d_gene: .; v_gene: TRBV18; j_gene: TRBJ2-7; abundance: few; CDR3aa: CASSPEGGSYEQYF; CDR3nt: TGTGCCAGCTCACCAGAAGGGGGGTCCTACGAGCAGTACTTC
d_gene: .; v_gene: TRBV15; j_gene: TRBJ1-3; abundance: .; CDR3aa: CAAQGAGGDTIYF; CDR3nt: TGTGCCGCACAGGGAGCCGGTGGAGATACCATATATTTT
d_gene: TRBD2; v_gene: TRBV12-3/TRBV12-4; j_gene: TRBJ2-1; abundance: few; CDR3aa: CASTLRTSGSLTYNEQFF; CDR3nt: TGTGCCAGCACTCTTAGGACTAGCGGGAGCTTAACCTACAATGAGCAGTTCTTC
d_gene: TRBD1; v_gene: TRBV12-3/TRBV12-4; j_gene: TRBJ1-5; abundance: .; CDR3aa: CASNEEGANQPQHF; CDR3nt: TGTGCCAGCAATGAAGAGGGGGCCAATCAGCCCCAGCATTTT
d_gene: .; v_gene: TRBV27; j_gene: TRBJ2-3; abundance: .; CDR3aa: CASTGGVTDTQYF; CDR3nt: TGTGCCAGCACCGGAGGGGTAACAGATACGCAGTATTTT
d_gene: TRBD1; v_gene: TRBV7-2; j_gene: TRBJ1-2; abundance: many; CDR3aa: CASSLVGTGSGYTF; CDR3nt: TGTGCCAGCAGCTTAGTTGGGACAGGGAGCGGCTACACCTTC
d_gene: TRBD2; v_gene: TRBV2; j_gene: TRBJ2-4; abundance: once; CDR3aa: CASSEWSSGSTKNIQYF; CDR3nt: TGTGCCAGCAGTGAATGGTCCAGCGGGAGTACCAAAAACATTCAGTACTTC
d_gene: TRBD2; v_gene: TRBV7-8; j_gene: TRBJ2-1; abundance: many; CDR3aa: CASSNRVAGPFDEQFF; CDR3nt: TGTGCCAGCAGCAACCGGGTAGCGGGGCCCTTTGATGAGCAGTTCTTC
d_gene: TRBD2; v_gene: TRBV7-9; j_gene: TRBJ2-2; abundance: few; CDR3aa: CASSLRAGTTNTGELFF; CDR3nt: TGTGCCAGCAGCTTAAGAGCCGGGACTACCAACACCGGGGAGCTGTTTTTT
d_gene: .; v_gene: TRBV28; j_gene: TRBJ2-5; abundance: .; CDR3aa: CASSLPLRETQYF; CDR3nt: TGTGCCAGCAGTTTACCCCTCCGGGAGACCCAGTACTTC
d_gene: .; v_gene: TRBV7-9; j_gene: TRBJ1-2; abundance: .; CDR3aa: CASSLQGAGRANYGYTF; CDR3nt: TGTGCCAGCAGCTTACAGGGAGCCGGTAGAGCTAACTATGGCTACACCTTC
d_gene: .; v_gene: TRBV7-8; j_gene: TRBJ1-1; abundance: few; CDR3aa: CASSRRGSMNTEAFF; CDR3nt: TGTGCCAGCAGCCGACGGGGATCCATGAACACTGAAGCTTTCTTT